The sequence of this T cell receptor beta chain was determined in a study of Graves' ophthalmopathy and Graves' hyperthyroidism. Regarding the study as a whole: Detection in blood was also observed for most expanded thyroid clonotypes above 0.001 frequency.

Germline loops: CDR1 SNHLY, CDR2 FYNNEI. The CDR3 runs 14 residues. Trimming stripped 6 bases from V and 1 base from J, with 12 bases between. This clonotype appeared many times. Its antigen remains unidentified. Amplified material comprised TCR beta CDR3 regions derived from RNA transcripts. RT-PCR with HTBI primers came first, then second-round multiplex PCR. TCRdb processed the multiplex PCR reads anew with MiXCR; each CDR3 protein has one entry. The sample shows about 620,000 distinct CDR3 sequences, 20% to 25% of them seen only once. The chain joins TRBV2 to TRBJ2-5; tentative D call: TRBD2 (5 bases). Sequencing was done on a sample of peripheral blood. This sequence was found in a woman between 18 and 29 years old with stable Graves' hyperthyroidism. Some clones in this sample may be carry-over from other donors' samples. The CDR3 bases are TGTGCCAGCAGCGGCGGACTGGTCCAAGAGACCCAGTACTTC. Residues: CASSGGLVQETQYF.